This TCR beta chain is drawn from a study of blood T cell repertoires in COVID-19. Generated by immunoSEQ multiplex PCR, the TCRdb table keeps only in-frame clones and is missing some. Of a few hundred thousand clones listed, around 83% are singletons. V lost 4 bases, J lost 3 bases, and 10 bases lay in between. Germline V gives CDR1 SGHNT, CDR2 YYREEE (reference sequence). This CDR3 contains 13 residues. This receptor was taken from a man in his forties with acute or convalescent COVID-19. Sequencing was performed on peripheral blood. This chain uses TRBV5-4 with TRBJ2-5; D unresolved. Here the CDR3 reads CASSRSVKETQYF. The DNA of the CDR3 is TGTGCCAGCAGCCGGTCGGTAAAAGAGACCCAGTACTTC.